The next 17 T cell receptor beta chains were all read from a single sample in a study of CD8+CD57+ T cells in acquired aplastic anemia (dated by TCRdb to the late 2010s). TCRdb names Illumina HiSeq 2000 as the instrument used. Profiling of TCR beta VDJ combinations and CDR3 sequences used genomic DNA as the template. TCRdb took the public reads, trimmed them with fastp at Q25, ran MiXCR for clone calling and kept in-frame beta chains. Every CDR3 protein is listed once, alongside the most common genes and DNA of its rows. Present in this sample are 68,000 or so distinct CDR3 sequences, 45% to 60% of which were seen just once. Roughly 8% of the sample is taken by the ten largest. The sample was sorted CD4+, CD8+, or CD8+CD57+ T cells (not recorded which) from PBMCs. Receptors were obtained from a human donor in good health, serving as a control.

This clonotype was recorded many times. For the CDR3, the DNA is TGTGCCAGCAGTCAGGGGAGCAATCAGCCCCAGCATTTT. The encoded protein is CASSQGSNQPQHF. The V and J genes are TRBV6-4 and TRBJ1-5; a possible D gene is TRBD1 (6 bases). The length of the CDR3 is 13 residues. V shed 5 bases and J shed 1 base, with 6 bases lying between them. The germline gives CDR1 MRHNA, CDR2 SNTAGT.

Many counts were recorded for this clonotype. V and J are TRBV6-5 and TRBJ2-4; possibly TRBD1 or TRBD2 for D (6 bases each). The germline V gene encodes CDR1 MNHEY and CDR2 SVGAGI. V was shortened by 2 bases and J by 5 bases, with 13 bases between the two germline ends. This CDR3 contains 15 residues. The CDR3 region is CASSYQEGGENIQYF. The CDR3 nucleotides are TGTGCCAGCAGTTACCAGGAGGGGGGCGAAAACATTCAGTACTTC.

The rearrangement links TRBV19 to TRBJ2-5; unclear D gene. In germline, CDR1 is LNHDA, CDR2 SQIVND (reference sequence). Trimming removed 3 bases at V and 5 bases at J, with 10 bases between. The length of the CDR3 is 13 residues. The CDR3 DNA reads TGTGCCAGTAGTATTGGTGCTCGGGAGACCCAGTACTTC. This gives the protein CASSIGARETQYF. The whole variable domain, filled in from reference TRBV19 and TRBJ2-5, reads DGGITQSPKYLFRKEGQNVTLSCEQNLNHDAMYWYRQDPGQGLRLIYYSQIVNDFQKGDIAEGYSVSREKKESFPLTVTSAQKNPTAFYLCASSIGARETQYFGPGTRLLVL.

DNA of the CDR3: TGTGCCACCAGCAGAGAGTGGGGAAACACTGAAGCTTTCTTT. Amino acid sequence: CATSREWGNTEAFF. V gene TRBV15 combines with J gene TRBJ1-1, with D uncertain. The CDR3 sequence is 14 residues long. Germline V gene data show CDR1 as LNHNV and CDR2 as YYDKDF (reference sequence). Trimming took off 0 bases at V and 2 bases at J, with 7 bases between the two ends.

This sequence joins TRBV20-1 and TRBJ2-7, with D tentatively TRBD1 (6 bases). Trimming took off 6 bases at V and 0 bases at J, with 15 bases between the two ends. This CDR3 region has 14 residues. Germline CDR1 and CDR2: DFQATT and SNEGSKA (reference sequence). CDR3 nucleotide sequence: TGCAGTGCGTCACTCCGGGACAACTCCTACGAGCAGTACTTC. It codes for CSASLRDNSYEQYF.

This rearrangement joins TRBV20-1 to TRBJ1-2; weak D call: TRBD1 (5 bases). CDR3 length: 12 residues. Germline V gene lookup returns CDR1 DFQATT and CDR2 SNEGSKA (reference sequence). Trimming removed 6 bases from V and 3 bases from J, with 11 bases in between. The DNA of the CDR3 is TGCAGTGCACGTACCAGGGACTATGGCTACACCTTC. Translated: CSARTRDYGYTF.

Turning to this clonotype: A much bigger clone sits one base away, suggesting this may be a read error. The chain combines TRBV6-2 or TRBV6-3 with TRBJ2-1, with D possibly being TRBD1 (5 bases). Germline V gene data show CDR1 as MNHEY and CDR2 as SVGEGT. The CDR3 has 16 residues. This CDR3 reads CASSYSKTASYNERFF. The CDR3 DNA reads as TGTGCCAGCAGTTACTCGAAGACAGCATCTTACAATGAGCGGTTCTTC.

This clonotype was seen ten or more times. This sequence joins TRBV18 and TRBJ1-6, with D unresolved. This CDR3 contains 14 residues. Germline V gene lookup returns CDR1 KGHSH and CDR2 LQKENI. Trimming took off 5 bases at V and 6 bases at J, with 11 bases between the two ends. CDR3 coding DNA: TGTGCCAGCTCATCCTGGAACCTTAATTCACCCCTCCACTTT. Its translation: CASSSWNLNSPLHF.

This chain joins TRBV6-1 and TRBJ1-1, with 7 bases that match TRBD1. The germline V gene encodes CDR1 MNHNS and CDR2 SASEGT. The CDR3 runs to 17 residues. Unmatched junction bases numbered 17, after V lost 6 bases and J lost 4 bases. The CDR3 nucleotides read TGTGCCAGCAGCAAAATACCGGGACAGAGTTCGAGCACTGAAGCTTTCTTT. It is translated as CASSKIPGQSSSTEAFF.

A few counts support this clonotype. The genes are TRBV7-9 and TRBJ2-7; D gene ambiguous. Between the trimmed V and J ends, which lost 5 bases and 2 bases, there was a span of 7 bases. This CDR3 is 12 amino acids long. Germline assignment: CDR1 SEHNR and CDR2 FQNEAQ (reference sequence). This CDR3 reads CASSPGPYEQYF. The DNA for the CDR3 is TGTGCCAGCAGCCCCGGGCCCTACGAGCAGTACTTC.

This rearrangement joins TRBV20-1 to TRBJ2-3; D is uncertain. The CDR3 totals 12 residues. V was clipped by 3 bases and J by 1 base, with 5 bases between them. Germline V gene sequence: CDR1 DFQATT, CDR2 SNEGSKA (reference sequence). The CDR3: CSASMGTDTQYF. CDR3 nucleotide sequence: TGCAGTGCTAGTATGGGCACAGATACGCAGTATTTT.

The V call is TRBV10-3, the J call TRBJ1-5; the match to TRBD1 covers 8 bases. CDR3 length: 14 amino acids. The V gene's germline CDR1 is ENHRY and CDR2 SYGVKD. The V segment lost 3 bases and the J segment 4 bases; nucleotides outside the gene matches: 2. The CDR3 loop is CAISDRTGNQPQHF. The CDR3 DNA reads TGTGCCATCAGTGACCGGACAGGGAATCAGCCCCAGCATTTT.

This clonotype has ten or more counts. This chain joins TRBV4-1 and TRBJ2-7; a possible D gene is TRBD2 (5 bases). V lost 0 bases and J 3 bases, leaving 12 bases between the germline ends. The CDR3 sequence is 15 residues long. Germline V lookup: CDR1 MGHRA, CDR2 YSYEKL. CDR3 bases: TGCGCCAGCAGCCAAGAGAGTGAGGGTTTCTACGAGCAGTACTTC. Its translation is CASSQESEGFYEQYF.

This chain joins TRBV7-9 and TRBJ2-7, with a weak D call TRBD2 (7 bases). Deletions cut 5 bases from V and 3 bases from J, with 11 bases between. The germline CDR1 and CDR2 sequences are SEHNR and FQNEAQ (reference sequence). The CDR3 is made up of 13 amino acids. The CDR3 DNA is TGTGCCAGCAGCGGGAGGGGGAACTACGAGCAGTACTTC. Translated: CASSGRGNYEQYF.

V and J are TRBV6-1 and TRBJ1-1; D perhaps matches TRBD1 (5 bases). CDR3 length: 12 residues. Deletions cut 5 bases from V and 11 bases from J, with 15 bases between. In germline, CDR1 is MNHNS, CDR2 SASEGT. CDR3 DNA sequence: TGTGCCAGCAGTAGAGGGGCTGATGAGGCTTTCTTT. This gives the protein CASSRGADEAFF.

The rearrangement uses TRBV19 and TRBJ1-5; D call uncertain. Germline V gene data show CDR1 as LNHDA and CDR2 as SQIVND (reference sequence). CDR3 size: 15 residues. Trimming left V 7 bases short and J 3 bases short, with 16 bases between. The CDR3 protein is CASNLPGLHNQPQHF. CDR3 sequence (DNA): TGTGCCAGTAACCTCCCGGGCCTCCACAATCAGCCCCAGCATTTT.

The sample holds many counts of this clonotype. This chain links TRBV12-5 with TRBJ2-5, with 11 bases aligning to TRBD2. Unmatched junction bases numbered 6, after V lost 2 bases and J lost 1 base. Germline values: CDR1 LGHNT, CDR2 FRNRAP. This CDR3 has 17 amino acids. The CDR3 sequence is CASGLMPGLAAQETQYF. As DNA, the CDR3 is TGTGCTAGTGGTTTGATGCCGGGACTAGCGGCCCAAGAGACCCAGTACTTC.